This TCR beta chain stems from a study of blood T cell repertoires in COVID-19. This clone has ten or more counts. Under the authors' procedure: Researchers report that nucleated cell counts were estimated from reference gene primer amplification. Some clones are missing from TCRdb's copy, which holds only in-frame ones; the method was immunoSEQ multiplex PCR. D and trimming come from the DNA, and the V and J calls and clone size come from that table. The table lists more than 95,000 clones, 70% to 90% of them singletons. The CDR3 sequence is 14 residues long. The V gene end was trimmed by 5 bases and the J gene end by 6 bases; junction bases not matched to a gene: 8. Germline loops: CDR1 LNHDA, CDR2 SQIVND (reference sequence).

Source material: peripheral blood. The chain has TRBV19 and TRBJ1-1; TRBD1 agrees at 8 bases. The TCR sequence derives from a man in his 70s who had recovered from COVID-19. The CDR3 spells CASSDRGEIAEAFF. CDR3 nucleotide sequence: TGTGCCAGTAGTGACAGGGGCGAGATTGCTGAAGCTTTCTTT.